Listed here is a single T cell receptor (beta chain). Its antigen is unknown. In germline, CDR1 is MNHEY, CDR2 SVGEGT. The CDR3 contains 15 residues. Trimming stripped 5 bases from V and 2 bases from J, with 13 bases between. These data come from a study of T cell responses to AZD1222 COVID-19 vaccine. Only in-frame clones appear in the TCRdb table, and some are missing; sequencing was by immunoSEQ multiplex PCR. The data contain about 93,000 clones, roughly nine tenths of them seen just once; the ten biggest clones take up roughly 2.4%. Whole-study results and caveats: A rise in Spike-specific TCR breadth and depth followed two AZD1222 doses.

This chain connects TRBV6-2 or TRBV6-3 to TRBJ2-1; TRBD1 or TRBD2 may be the D gene (5 bases each). The TCR sequence derives from an adult who received the AZD1222 COVID-19 vaccine. The material sequenced was peripheral blood, taken 28 days after the second AZD1222 dose. The CDR3 protein is CASSQRDGAYNEQFF. DNA of the CDR3: TGTGCCAGCAGTCAAAGGGACGGAGCCTACAATGAGCAGTTCTTC.